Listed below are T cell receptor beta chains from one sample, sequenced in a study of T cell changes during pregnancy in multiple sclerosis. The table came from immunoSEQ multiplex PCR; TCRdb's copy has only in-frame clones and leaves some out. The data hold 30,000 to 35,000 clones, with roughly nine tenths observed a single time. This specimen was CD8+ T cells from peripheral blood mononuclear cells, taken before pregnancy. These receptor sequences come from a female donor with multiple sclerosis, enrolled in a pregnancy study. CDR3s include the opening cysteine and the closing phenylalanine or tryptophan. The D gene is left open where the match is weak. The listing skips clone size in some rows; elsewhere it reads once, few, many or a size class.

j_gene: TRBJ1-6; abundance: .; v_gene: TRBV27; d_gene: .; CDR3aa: CASSSGTSGHSPLHF; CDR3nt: TGTGCCAGCAGTTCCGGGACTTCAGGGCATTCACCCCTCCACTTT
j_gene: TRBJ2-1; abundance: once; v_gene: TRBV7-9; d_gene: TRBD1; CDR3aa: CASVPGSRGLVALNDEQFF; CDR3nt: TGTGCCAGCGTCCCAGGGAGCAGGGGGTTAGTAGCGCTTAACGATGAGCAGTTCTTC
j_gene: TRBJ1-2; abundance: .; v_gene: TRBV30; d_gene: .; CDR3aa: CALTSWTVYGYTF; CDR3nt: TGTGCCCTAACCTCTTGGACAGTTTATGGCTACACCTTC
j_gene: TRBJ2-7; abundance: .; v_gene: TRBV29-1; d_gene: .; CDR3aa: CSAGPTTVEQYF; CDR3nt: TGCAGCGCAGGGCCGACGACCGTGGAGCAGTACTTC
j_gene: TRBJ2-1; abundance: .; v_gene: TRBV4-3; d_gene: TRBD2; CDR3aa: CASSQGLARSNEQFF; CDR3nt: TGCGCCAGCAGCCAAGGACTAGCGCGGTCCAATGAGCAGTTCTTC
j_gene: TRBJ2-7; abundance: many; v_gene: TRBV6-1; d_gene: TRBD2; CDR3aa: CASSEHPELLAADDEQYF; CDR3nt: TGTGCCAGCAGTGAGCACCCCGAGCTACTAGCGGCAGATGACGAGCAGTACTTC
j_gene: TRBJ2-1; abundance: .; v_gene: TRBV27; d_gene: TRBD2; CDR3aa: CASSFRLAGAPGGEQFF; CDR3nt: TGTGCCAGCAGTTTCCGACTAGCGGGGGCCCCCGGGGGGGAGCAGTTCTTC
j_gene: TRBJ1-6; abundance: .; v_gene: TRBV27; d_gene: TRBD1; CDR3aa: CASRGQGVLSSPLHF; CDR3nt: TGTGCCAGCCGCGGACAGGGTGTGTTAAGTTCACCCCTCCACTTT
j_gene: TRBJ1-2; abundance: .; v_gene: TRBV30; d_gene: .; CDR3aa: CALDSNYGYTF; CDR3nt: TGTGCCTTAGACAGTAACTATGGCTACACCTTC
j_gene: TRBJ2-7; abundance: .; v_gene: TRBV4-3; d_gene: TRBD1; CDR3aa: CASSFGQGVSYEQYF; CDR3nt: TGCGCCAGCAGTTTCGGACAGGGGGTGAGTTACGAGCAGTACTTC
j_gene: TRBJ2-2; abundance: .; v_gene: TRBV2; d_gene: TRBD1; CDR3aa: CASSAWGQGPSGELFF; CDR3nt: TGTGCCAGCAGTGCGTGGGGACAGGGGCCCAGCGGGGAGCTGTTTTTT
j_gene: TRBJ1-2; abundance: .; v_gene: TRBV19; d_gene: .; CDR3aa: CASSSSTGTYGYTF; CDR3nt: TGTGCCAGTAGTAGTTCGACAGGCACCTATGGCTACACCTTC
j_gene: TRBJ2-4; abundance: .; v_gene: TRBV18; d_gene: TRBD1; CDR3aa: CASSGRQGPPSF; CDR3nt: TGTGCCAGCTCAGGAAGACAGGGGCCGCCCTCCTTC
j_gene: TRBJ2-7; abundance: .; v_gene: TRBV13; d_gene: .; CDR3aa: CASSPGSSYEQYF; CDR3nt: TGTGCCAGCAGCCCCGGGAGCTCCTACGAGCAGTACTTC
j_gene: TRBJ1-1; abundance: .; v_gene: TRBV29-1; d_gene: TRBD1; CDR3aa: CSVRTGGFAEAFF; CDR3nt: TGCAGCGTCAGGACAGGGGGCTTCGCTGAAGCTTTCTTT
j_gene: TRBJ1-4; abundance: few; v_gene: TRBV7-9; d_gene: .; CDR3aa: CASSDWLIEKLFF; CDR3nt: TGTGCCAGCAGTGACTGGCTAATCGAAAAACTGTTTTTT
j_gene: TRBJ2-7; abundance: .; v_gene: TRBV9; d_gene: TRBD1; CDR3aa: CASSLQGDYEQYF; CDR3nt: TGTGCCAGCAGCTTACAGGGGGACTACGAGCAGTACTTC
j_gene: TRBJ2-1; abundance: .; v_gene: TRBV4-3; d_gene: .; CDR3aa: CASSQDKEAEQFF; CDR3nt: TGCGCCAGCAGCCAAGACAAGGAGGCTGAGCAGTTCTTC
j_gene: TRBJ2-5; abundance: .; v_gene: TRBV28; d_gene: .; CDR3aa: CASSFSAGAGETQYF; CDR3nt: TGTGCCAGCAGTTTCTCCGCGGGGGCGGGGGAGACCCAGTACTTC
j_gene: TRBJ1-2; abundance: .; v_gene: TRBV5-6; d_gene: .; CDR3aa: CASSLTGIYGYTF; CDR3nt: TGTGCCAGCAGCTTGACGGGAATCTATGGCTACACCTTC
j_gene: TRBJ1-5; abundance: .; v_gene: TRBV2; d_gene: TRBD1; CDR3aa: CASSEATDRGLNQPQHF; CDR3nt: TGTGCCAGCAGTGAAGCGACGGACAGGGGGCTTAATCAGCCCCAGCATTTT
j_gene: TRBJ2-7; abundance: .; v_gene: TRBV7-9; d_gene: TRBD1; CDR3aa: CASSSFGTGGRYEQYF; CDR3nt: TGTGCCAGCAGCTCCTTCGGGACAGGGGGTCGCTACGAGCAGTACTTC
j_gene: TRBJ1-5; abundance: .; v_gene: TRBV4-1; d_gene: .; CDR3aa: CASSQVVTDQPQHF; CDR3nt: TGCGCCAGCAGCCAAGTAGTTACGGATCAGCCCCAGCATTTT
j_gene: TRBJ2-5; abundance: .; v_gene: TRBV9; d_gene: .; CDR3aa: CASSVQGGRETQYF; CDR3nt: TGTGCCAGCAGCGTACAGGGTGGAAGAGAGACCCAGTACTTC
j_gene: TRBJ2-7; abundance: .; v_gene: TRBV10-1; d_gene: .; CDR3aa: CASSADQGEQYF; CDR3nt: TGCGCCAGCAGTGCGGACCAGGGCGAGCAGTACTTC
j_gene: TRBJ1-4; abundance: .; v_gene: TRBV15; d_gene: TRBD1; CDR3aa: CATSRSQGGSEKLFF; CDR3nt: TGTGCCACCAGCAGATCACAGGGGGGGAGTGAAAAACTGTTTTTT
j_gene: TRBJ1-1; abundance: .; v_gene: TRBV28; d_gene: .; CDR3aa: CASTLGGAPTEAFF; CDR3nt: TGTGCCAGCACCCTGGGGGGGGCGCCCACTGAAGCTTTCTTT
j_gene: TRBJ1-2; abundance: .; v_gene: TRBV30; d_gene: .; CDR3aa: CAWSRFGGEGYGYTF; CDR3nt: TGTGCCTGGAGTCGTTTTGGGGGCGAGGGCTATGGCTACACCTTC
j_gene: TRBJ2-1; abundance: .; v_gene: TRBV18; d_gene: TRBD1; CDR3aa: CASSPRNGQGNNEQFF; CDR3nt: TGTGCCAGCTCACCCCGAAATGGACAGGGGAACAATGAGCAGTTCTTC
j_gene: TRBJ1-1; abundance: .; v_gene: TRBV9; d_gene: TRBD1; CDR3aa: CASSGQGNTEAFF; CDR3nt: TGTGCCAGCAGCGGACAGGGTAACACTGAAGCTTTCTTT
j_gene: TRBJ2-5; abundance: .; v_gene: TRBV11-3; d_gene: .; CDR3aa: CASSPGLGPRETQYF; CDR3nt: TGTGCCAGCAGCCCGGGGTTAGGCCCAAGAGAGACCCAGTACTTC
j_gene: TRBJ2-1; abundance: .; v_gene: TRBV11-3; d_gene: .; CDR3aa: CASSSPFGNEQFF; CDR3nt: TGTGCCAGCAGCTCTCCCTTCGGGAATGAGCAGTTCTTC
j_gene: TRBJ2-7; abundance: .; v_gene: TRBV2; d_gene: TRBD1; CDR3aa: CAIQGEGRTGWHEQYF; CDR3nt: TGTGCCATTCAGGGCGAAGGGCGGACAGGGTGGCACGAGCAGTACTTC
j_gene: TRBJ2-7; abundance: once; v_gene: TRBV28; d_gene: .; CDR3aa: CASSAPTGEGYEQYF; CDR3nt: TGTGCCAGCAGTGCCCCGACAGGGGAGGGCTACGAGCAGTACTTC
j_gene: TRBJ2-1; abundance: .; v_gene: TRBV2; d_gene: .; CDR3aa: CASKGTTNNEQFF; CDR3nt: TGTGCCAGCAAGGGGACAACCAACAATGAGCAGTTCTTC
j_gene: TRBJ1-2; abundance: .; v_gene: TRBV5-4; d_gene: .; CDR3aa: CASRATGRGGDYGYTF; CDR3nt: TGTGCCAGCAGAGCAACAGGGAGAGGGGGAGACTATGGCTACACCTTC
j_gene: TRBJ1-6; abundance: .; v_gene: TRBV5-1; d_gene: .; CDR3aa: CASSVGPGDISPLHF; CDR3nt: TGCGCCAGCAGCGTGGGGCCCGGGGATATATCACCCCTCCACTTT
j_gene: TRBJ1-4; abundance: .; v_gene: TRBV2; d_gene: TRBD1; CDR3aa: CASSVRSHGQDPNEKLFF; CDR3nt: TGTGCCAGCAGTGTTCGCTCCCACGGACAGGACCCTAATGAAAAACTGTTTTTT
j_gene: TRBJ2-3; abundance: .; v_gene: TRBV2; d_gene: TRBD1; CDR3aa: CASTDGQGRADTQYF; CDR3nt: TGTGCCAGCACCGACGGACAGGGGAGGGCGGATACGCAGTATTTT
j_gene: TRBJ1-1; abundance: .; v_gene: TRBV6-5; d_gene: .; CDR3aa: CASRNPGGEAFF; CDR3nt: TGTGCCAGCAGGAACCCCGGGGGGGAAGCTTTCTTT
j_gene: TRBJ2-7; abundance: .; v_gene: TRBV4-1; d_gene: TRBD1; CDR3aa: CASSLVARQGKSYEQYF; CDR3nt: TGCGCCAGCAGCCTTGTAGCGAGACAGGGGAAGTCTTACGAGCAGTACTTC
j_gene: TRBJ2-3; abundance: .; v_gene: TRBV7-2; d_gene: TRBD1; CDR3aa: CASSLTGDFDTQYF; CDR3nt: TGTGCCAGCAGCTTAACAGGGGATTTCGATACGCAGTATTTT
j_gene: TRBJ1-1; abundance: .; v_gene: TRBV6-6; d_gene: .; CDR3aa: CASSYSKDSPNTEAFF; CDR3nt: TGTGCCAGCAGTTACTCGAAGGACAGCCCGAACACTGAAGCTTTCTTT
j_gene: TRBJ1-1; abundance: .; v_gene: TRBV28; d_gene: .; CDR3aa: CASSFTLGNTEAFF; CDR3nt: TGTGCCAGCAGTTTTACCCTAGGGAACACTGAAGCTTTCTTT
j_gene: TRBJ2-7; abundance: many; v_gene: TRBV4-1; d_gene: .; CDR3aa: CASSQDYSSPTYEQYF; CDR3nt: TGCGCCAGCAGCCAAGATTATAGCAGCCCGACGTACGAGCAGTACTTC
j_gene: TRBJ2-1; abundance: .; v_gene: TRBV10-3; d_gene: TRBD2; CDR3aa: CAMGTSGGANEQFF; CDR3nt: TGTGCCATGGGTACTAGCGGGGGGGCCAATGAGCAGTTCTTC
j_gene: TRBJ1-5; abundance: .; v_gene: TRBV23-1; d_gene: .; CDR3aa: CATTGTGQPQHF; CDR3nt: TGCGCCACCACGGGAACGGGGCAGCCCCAGCATTTT
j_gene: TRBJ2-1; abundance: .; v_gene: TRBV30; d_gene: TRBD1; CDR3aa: CACNDRTRDSVYNEQFF; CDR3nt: TGTGCCTGTAACGACAGAACTCGGGACAGCGTCTACAATGAGCAGTTCTTC
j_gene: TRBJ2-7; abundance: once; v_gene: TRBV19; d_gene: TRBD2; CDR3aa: CATESGGPPSSYEQYF; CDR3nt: TGTGCCACCGAATCGGGGGGGCCCCCAAGCTCCTACGAGCAGTACTTC
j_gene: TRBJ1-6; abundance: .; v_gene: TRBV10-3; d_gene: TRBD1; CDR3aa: CAISPQGAGSPLHF; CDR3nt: TGTGCCATCAGTCCCCAGGGGGCGGGTTCACCCCTCCACTTT
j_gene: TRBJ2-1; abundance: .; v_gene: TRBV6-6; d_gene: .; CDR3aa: CASSYVATTDEQFF; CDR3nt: TGTGCCAGCAGTTACGTCGCGACTACGGATGAGCAGTTCTTC